This entry lists 27 T cell receptor beta chains sequenced from one sample in a study of T-cell reconstitution after alpha-beta-depleted transplantation in children. The TCRbeta library incorporated unique molecular identifiers. TCRdb reprocessed the PCR reads with MiXCR, giving one entry per CDR3 protein. The sample yields about a million distinct CDR3 sequences, roughly 29% seen once. This specimen was PBMCs, mostly from graft donor cells, taken 360 days after TCRalphabeta/CD19-depleted stem cell transplant. Receptor source: a boy under two years old who had a stem cell transplant for SCID, so the T cells may come from the graft donor.

This clonotype was counted only a few times. The V and J genes are TRBV19 and TRBJ2-1; tentatively, D is TRBD2 (6 bases). V lost 5 bases and J lost 2, with 13 bases in between. This CDR3 is built from 15 residues. Per germline, CDR1 LNHDA and CDR2 SQIVND (reference sequence). In DNA, the CDR3 is TGTGCCAGTAGTTTTCGACTAGACCCCTACAATGAGCAGTTCTTC. Translating it yields CASSFRLDPYNEQFF.

The rearrangement links TRBV2 to TRBJ2-1, with D possibly called TRBD1 or TRBD2 (7 bases each). Germline assignment: CDR1 SNHLY and CDR2 FYNNEI. The CDR3 length is 16 residues. Trimming removed 6 bases from V and 2 bases from J, with 17 bases in between. CDR3 bases: TGTGCCAGCAGACGACAGACAGGGACTACCTACAATGAGCAGTTCTTC. Translated, it gives CASRRQTGTTYNEQFF.

The chain combines TRBV12-5 with TRBJ2-7, with 9 bases aligning to TRBD2. V trimming: 0 bases; J trimming: 0 bases; junction bases outside the gene matches: 3. The CDR3 is made up of 16 amino acids. In germline, CDR1 is LGHNT, CDR2 FRNRAP. Here the CDR3 reads CASGLVSGGTSYEQYF. The CDR3 DNA is TGTGCTAGTGGTTTGGTGAGCGGGGGGACCTCCTACGAGCAGTACTTC.

The J gene is TRBJ2-3, the V gene TRBV2; D gene uncertain. Germline loops: CDR1 SNHLY, CDR2 FYNNEI. V shed 7 bases and J shed 2 bases, with 10 bases lying between them. CDR3 size: 13 residues. The CDR3 loop is CASTVYPTDTQYF. In DNA, the CDR3 is TGTGCCAGCACTGTCTACCCCACAGATACGCAGTATTTT. The variable domain in full, with the rest retrieved from reference TRBV2 and TRBJ2-3, is EPEVTQTPSHQVTQMGQEVILRCVPISNHLYFYWYRQILGQKVEFLVSFYNNEISEKSEIFDDQFSVERPDGSNFTLKIRSTKLEDSAMYFCASTVYPTDTQYFGPGTRLTVL.

The chain has TRBV7-9 and TRBJ2-7, with D hard to call. CDR3 length: 8 amino acids. V was cut by 7 bases and J by 5 bases, with 0 bases left in between. CDR1 SEHNR and CDR2 FQNEAQ come from the germline V gene (reference sequence). CDR3 residues: CASNEQYF. The CDR3 DNA is TGTGCCAGCAACGAGCAGTACTTC. Filled out from reference TRBV7-9 and TRBJ2-7, the complete variable domain reads DTGVSQNPRHKITKRGQNVTFRCDPISEHNRLYWYRQTLGQGPEFLTYFQNEAQLEKSRLLSDRFSAERPKGSFSTLEIQRTEQGDSAMYLCASNEQYFGPGTRLTVT.

The CDR3 bases are TGTGCCAGCAGTTTATTTTCCAGAAATGAGCAGTTCTTC. Protein product: CASSLFSRNEQFF. The chain uses TRBV28 and TRBJ2-1; D remains ambiguous. CDR1 MDHEN and CDR2 SYDVKM come from the germline V gene. Deletions cut 1 base from V and 7 bases from J, with 8 bases between. The length of the CDR3 is 13 residues.

As concerns this clonotype: This likely comes from a read error, as the CDR3 has no conserved phenylalanine or tryptophan at its end. The rearrangement links TRBV4-1 to TRBJ2-5; tentatively, D is TRBD1 (6 bases). CDR3 length: 16 residues. The V gene lost 0 bases and the J gene lost 1 base, with 12 bases spanning the gap. Germline V gene sequence: CDR1 MGHRA, CDR2 YSYEKL. For the CDR3, the DNA is TGCGCCAGCAGCCAAGATGGACAGACCAGCCAAGAGACCCAGTACTAC. Encoded protein: CASSQDGQTSQETQYY.

This chain uses TRBV5-1 with TRBJ2-1; D call uncertain. This CDR3 comprises 14 residues. The germline V and J ends were trimmed by 3 bases and 5 bases, with 12 bases remaining between them. The germline CDR1 and CDR2 sequences are SGHRS and YFSETQ. Here the CDR3 DNA reads TGCGCCAGCAGCTCTGCCGGGCAGAACAATGAGCAGTTCTTC. This translates into CASSSAGQNNEQFF. Combining the CDR3 with reference TRBV5-1 and TRBJ2-1 gives the whole variable domain KAGVTQTPRYLIKTRGQQVTLSCSPISGHRSVSWYQQTPGQGLQFLFEYFSETQRNKGNFPGRFSGRQFSNSRSEMNVSTLELGDSALYLCASSSAGQNNEQFFGPGTRLTVL.

The chain links TRBV6-5 to TRBJ2-1, with 9 bases identical to TRBD2. Per germline, CDR1 MNHEY and CDR2 SVGAGI. The CDR3 has 15 residues. The J segment lost 9 bases and the V segment lost 8 bases, leaving 14 bases of the junction unmatched. The CDR3 sequence is CASGLGRGGLAEQFF. CDR3 DNA sequence: TGTGCCAGCGGTTTGGGGCGGGGGGGCCTTGCTGAGCAGTTCTTC.

V usage is TRBV7-2 and J usage is TRBJ1-1, with 9 bases lining up with TRBD1. CDR3 length: 14 amino acids. V was clipped by 0 bases and J by 6 bases; unmatched bases: 2. The germline V gene encodes CDR1 SGHTA and CDR2 FQGNSA. The DNA for the CDR3 is TGTGCCAGCAGCTTAGCTGGGACAGGGCCTGAAGCTTTCTTT. As protein: CASSLAGTGPEAFF.

J is TRBJ1-4 and V is TRBV6-1; tentatively, D is TRBD1 (5 bases). Germline lookup yields CDR1 MNHNS and CDR2 SASEGT. V lost 7 bases and J 4 bases, leaving 16 bases between the germline ends. This CDR3 is built from 15 residues. For the CDR3, the DNA is TGTGCCAGCACCAAAGACAGAACCTTTAATGAAAAACTGTTTTTT. It encodes CASTKDRTFNEKLFF.

This rearrangement joins TRBV20-1 to TRBJ1-2; 8 bases are shared with TRBD1. V shed 5 bases, J shed 7 bases, and the junction held 3 bases outside the gene matches. CDR3 size: 11 residues. The germline V gene encodes CDR1 DFQATT and CDR2 SNEGSKA (reference sequence). The CDR3 DNA reads as TGCAGTGCTCCGGACAGGGCTGGCTACACCTTC. Its protein product is CSAPDRAGYTF.

This clonotype occurred a few times. The rearrangement uses TRBV5-1 and TRBJ2-2; 7 nucleotides match TRBD1. Germline CDR1 is SGHRS and CDR2 is YFSETQ. This CDR3 is built from 15 residues. After removal of 4 bases from V and 3 bases from J, the junction contained 6 bases not matched to a gene. CDR3 residues: CASSPSQGHTGELFF. The DNA for the CDR3 is TGCGCCAGCAGCCCTTCACAGGGGCACACCGGGGAGCTGTTTTTT.

The chain couples TRBV20-1 to TRBJ2-1; a possible D gene is TRBD1 (5 bases). CDR1 is DFQATT and CDR2 is SNEGSKA in the germline V gene (reference sequence). Trimming removed 5 bases at V and 7 bases at J, with 12 bases between. The CDR3 loop spans 12 amino acids. This CDR3 is CSALGQLNEQFF. CDR3 bases: TGCAGTGCTCTAGGACAATTAAATGAGCAGTTCTTC.

The V and J genes are TRBV12-3 or TRBV12-4 and TRBJ2-7, with D possibly TRBD1 on 6 matching bases. Deletions cut 5 bases from V and 0 bases from J, with 14 bases between. The CDR3 is 15 amino acids. CDR3 region: CASSLLDRLSYEQYF. DNA for the CDR3: TGTGCCAGCAGTCTACTAGACAGGCTCTCCTACGAGCAGTACTTC.

This clonotype was detected a few times. This chain connects TRBV12-3 or TRBV12-4 to TRBJ2-3, with D unresolved. The CDR3 consists of 10 residues. Trimming removed 1 base from V and 10 bases from J, with 3 bases in between. CDR3 sequence reads: CASSLGAQYF. CDR3 nucleotide sequence: TGTGCCAGCAGTTTAGGTGCGCAGTATTTT.

The table lists this clonotype with a few counts. The rearrangement links TRBV7-8 to TRBJ1-1; D call uncertain. Trimming stripped 1 base from V and 7 bases from J, with 10 bases between. Germline lookup yields CDR1 SGHVS and CDR2 FQNEAQ. This CDR3 has 13 residues. CDR3 sequence: CASSLGGRFEAFF. CDR3 sequence (DNA): TGTGCCAGCAGCTTAGGAGGACGGTTTGAAGCTTTCTTT.

This clonotype was counted between two and nine times. The genes are TRBV20-1 and TRBJ2-7; D is possibly TRBD1 (6 bases). Per the germline V gene, CDR1 is DFQATT and CDR2 is SNEGSKA (reference sequence). The CDR3 runs 15 residues. Trimming removed 0 bases from V and 5 bases from J, with 17 bases in between. Here the CDR3 DNA reads TGCAGTGCTAGAGACCCCACAGGGTCATTCAACGAGCAGTACTTC. It translates to CSARDPTGSFNEQYF.

In this sample, this clonotype turned up a few times. This chain joins TRBV20-1 and TRBJ2-5; D is perhaps TRBD2 (5 bases). Germline V lookup: CDR1 DFQATT, CDR2 SNEGSKA (reference sequence). This CDR3 comprises 15 residues. Trimming removed 3 bases from V and 0 bases from J, with 14 bases in between. The chain's CDR3 is CSARKVGLDQETQYF. The CDR3 DNA sequence: TGCAGTGCTAGGAAGGTCGGACTGGACCAAGAGACCCAGTACTTC.

The rearrangement joins TRBV3-1 to TRBJ2-1, with 8 nucleotides matching TRBD2. Per germline, CDR1 LGHDT and CDR2 YNNKEL (reference sequence). V lost 4 bases to trimming and J lost 7 bases; unmatched junction nucleotides: 6. CDR3 length: 14 amino acids. CDR3: CASSRRGGGNEQFF. The DNA of the CDR3 is TGTGCCAGCAGCCGACGGGGGGGCGGGAATGAGCAGTTCTTC.

The genes are TRBV12-3 or TRBV12-4 and TRBJ1-3; 7 bases map to TRBD1. J gave up 2 bases and V 5 bases, and 3 bases lay outside the gene matches. The CDR3 is 14 residues long. CDR3 sequence: CASSPTGAGNTIYF. The CDR3 DNA reads TGTGCCAGCAGTCCCACAGGGGCTGGAAACACCATATATTTT.

This clonotype was seen more than once but under ten times. The chain combines TRBV11-2 with TRBJ2-3, with D perhaps matching TRBD1 or TRBD2 (5 bases each). The germline CDR1 and CDR2 sequences are SGHAT and FQNNGV. V was pared by 5 bases and J by 2 bases, with 14 bases between. The CDR3 extends over 15 amino acids. This CDR3 is CASSPRDRNTDTQYF. The CDR3 nucleotides are TGTGCCAGCAGCCCTCGGGACCGCAACACAGATACGCAGTATTTT. Using reference TRBV11-2 and TRBJ2-3 for the parts outside the CDR3, the full variable domain is EAGVAQSPRYKIIEKRQSVAFWCNPISGHATLYWYQQILGQGPKLLIQFQNNGVVDDSQLPKDRFSAERLKGVDSTLKIQPAKLEDSAVYLCASSPRDRNTDTQYFGPGTRLTVL.

This clonotype was seen a handful of times. As DNA, the CDR3 is TGTGCCAGCAGACACTCCGGGTCTTCCACGCCGGAGGCCCAGTACTTC. This gives the protein CASRHSGSSTPEAQYF. The rearrangement links TRBV28 to TRBJ2-5; a possible D gene is TRBD2 (5 bases). There are 16 residues in the CDR3. Trimming removed 6 bases from V and 9 bases from J, with 26 bases in between. The germline CDR1 and CDR2 sequences are MDHEN and SYDVKM. The entire variable domain, with the rest obtained from reference TRBV28 and TRBJ2-5, is as follows: DVKVTQSSRYLVKRTGEKVFLECVQDMDHENMFWYRQDPGLGLRLIYFSYDVKMKEKGDIPEGYSVSREKKERFSLILESASTNQTSMYLCASRHSGSSTPEAQYFGPGTRLLVL.

The chain combines TRBV5-1 with TRBJ2-7; TRBD2 matches 10 bases. The CDR3 runs to 16 residues. After removal of 4 bases from V and 1 base from J, the junction contained 8 bases not matched to a gene. Germline V CDR1 and CDR2: SGHRS, YFSETQ. CDR3 bases: TGCGCCAGCAGCCATCAGAGCGGGGGGGAATCCTACGAGCAGTACTTC. This gives the protein CASSHQSGGESYEQYF.

The chain joins TRBV12-3 or TRBV12-4 to TRBJ2-3, with 8 bases matching TRBD1. The J segment lost 4 bases and the V segment lost 5 bases, leaving 5 bases of the junction unmatched. This CDR3 region has 14 residues. CDR3 sequence: CASSGGTGPDTQYF. Here the CDR3 DNA reads TGTGCCAGCAGTGGAGGGACAGGCCCAGATACGCAGTATTTT.

The chain recombines TRBV20-1 with TRBJ1-1; 8 bases map to TRBD1. V was clipped by 5 bases and J by 0 bases; unmatched bases: 5. The CDR3 extends over 14 amino acids. The germline V gene has CDR1 DFQATT and CDR2 SNEGSKA (reference sequence). The CDR3: CSAPGRGLNTEAFF. In DNA form, the CDR3 reads TGCAGTGCTCCCGGCAGGGGGCTGAACACTGAAGCTTTCTTT.

This clonotype occurred a few times. V usage is TRBV5-5 and J usage is TRBJ2-4; maybe TRBD1 (6 bases). This CDR3 has 14 residues. Germline CDR1 SGHKS, CDR2 YYEKEE (reference sequence). V was pared by 4 bases and J by 2 bases, with 10 bases between. The CDR3 DNA reads TGTGCCAGCAGCGGGGGACAATCCAAAAACATTCAGTACTTC. This encodes CASSGGQSKNIQYF.